This T cell receptor beta chain was identified in a study of blood T cells in healthy people across ages. Study findings and constraints: Unsorted PBMCs ruled out conclusive naive versus antigen-experienced comparison.

Then a second PCR, running about 7 to 11 cycles, was carried out with a sample-barcoded 5' primer and a J-beta primer mix. MiXCR, run by TCRdb on the 5' RACE reads, gives a single entry per CDR3 protein. The sample holds some 1.5 million distinct CDR3 sequences, roughly 27% seen once. This clonotype was counted only a few times. Antigen: not known. A junction end diverges from the germline sequence, so it may reflect a read error. CDR1 and CDR2 (germline): SGHRS, YFSETQ. This CDR3 has 14 amino acids. V is TRBV5-1 and J is TRBJ2-4; 8 bases match TRBD2. Matching the DNA end better, TRBJ2-7 makes the J call doubtful. Sequenced input: blood. The receptor comes from a woman between 25 and 40 years old in good health. The CDR3 nucleotides are TGCGCCCGCAGCTTTAGCGGGAACTCCTACGAGCAGTACTTC. Translating gives CARSFSGNSYEQYF.